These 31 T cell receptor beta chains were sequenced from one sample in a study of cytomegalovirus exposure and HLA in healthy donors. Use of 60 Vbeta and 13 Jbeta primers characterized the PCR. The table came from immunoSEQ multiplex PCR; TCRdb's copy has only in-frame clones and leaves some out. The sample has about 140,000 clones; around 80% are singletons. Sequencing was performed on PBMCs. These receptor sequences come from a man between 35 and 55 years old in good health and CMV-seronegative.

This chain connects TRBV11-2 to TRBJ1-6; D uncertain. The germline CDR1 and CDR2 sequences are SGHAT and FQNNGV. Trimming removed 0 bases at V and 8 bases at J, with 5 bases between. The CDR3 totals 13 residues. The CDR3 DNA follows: TGTGCCAGCAGCTTAGATCTATATTCACCCCTCCACTTT. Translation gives CASSLDLYSPLHF.

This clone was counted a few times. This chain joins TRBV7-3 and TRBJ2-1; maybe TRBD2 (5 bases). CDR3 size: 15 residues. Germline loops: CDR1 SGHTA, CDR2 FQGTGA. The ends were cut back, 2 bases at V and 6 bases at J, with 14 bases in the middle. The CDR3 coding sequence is TGTGCCAGCAGCTTATCGCCTAGCAGGACCAATGAGCAGTTCTTC. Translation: CASSLSPSRTNEQFF. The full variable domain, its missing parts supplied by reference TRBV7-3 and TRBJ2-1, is GAGVSQTPSNKVTEKGKYVELRCDPISGHTALYWYRQSLGQGPEFLIYFQGTGAADDSGLPNDRFFAVRPEGSVSTLKIQRTERGDSAVYLCASSLSPSRTNEQFFGPGTRLTVL.

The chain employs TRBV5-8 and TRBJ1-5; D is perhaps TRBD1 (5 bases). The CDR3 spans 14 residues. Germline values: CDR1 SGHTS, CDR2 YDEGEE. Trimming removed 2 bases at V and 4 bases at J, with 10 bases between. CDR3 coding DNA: TGTGCCAGCAGCTTCTACAGGAATAATCAGCCCCAGCATTTT. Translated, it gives CASSFYRNNQPQHF.

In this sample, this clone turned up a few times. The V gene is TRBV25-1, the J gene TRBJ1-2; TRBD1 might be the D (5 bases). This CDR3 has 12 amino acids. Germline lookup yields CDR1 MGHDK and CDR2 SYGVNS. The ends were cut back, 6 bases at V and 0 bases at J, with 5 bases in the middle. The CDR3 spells CASSRANYGYTF. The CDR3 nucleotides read TGTGCCAGCAGCAGGGCTAACTATGGCTACACCTTC.

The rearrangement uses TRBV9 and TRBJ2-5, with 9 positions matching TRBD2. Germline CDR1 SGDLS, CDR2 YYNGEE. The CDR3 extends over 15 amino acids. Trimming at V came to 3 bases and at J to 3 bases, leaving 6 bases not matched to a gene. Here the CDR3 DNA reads TGTGCCAGCAGCGCAGAAGGACTAGCGAAAGAGACCCAGTACTTC. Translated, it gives CASSAEGLAKETQYF.

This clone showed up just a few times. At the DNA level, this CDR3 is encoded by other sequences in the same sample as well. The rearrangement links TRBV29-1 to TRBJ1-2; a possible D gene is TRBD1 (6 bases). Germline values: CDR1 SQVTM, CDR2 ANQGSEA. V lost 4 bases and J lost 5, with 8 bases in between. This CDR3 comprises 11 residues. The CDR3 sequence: CSVGQDYGYTF. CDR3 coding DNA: TGCAGCGTTGGACAGGATTATGGCTACACCTTC.

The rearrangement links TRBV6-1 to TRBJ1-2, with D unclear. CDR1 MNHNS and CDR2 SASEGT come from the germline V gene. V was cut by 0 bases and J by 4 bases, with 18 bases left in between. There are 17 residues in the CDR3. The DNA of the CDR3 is TGTGCCAGCAGTGAAGCCCTCTCCCGAGGCCCTTCCTATGGCTACACCTTC. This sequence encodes CASSEALSRGPSYGYTF.

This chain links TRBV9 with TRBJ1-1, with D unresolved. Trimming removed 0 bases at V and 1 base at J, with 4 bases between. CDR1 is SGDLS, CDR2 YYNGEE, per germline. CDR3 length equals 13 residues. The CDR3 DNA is TGTGCCAGCAGCGTAGACTGGAACACTGAAGCTTTCTTT. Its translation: CASSVDWNTEAFF.

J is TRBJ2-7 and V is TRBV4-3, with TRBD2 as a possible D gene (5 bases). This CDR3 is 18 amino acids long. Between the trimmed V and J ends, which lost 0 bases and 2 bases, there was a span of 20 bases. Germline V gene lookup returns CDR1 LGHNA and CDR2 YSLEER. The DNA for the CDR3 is TGCGCCAGCAGCCAAGATTCAGCCTCGGGAAACATTCCCTACGAGCAGTACTTC. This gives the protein CASSQDSASGNIPYEQYF.

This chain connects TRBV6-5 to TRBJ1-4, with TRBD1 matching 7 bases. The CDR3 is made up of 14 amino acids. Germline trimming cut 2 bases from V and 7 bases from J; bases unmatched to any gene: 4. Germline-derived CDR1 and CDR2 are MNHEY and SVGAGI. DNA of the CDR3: TGTGCCAGCAGTTACACAGGGGTGGTTGAAAAACTGTTTTTT. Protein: CASSYTGVVEKLFF.

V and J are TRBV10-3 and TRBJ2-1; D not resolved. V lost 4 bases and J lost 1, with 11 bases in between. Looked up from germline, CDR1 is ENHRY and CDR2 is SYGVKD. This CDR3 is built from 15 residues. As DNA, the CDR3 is TGTGCCATCAGTGCACAGATCGGTTCCTACAATGAGCAGTTCTTC. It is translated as CAISAQIGSYNEQFF.

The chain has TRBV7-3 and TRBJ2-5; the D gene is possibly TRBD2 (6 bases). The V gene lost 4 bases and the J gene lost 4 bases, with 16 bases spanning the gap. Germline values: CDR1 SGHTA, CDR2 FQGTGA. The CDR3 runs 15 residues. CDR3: CASSSGGRWGETQYF. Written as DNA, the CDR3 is TGTGCCAGCAGCTCCGGGGGAAGGTGGGGAGAGACCCAGTACTTC.

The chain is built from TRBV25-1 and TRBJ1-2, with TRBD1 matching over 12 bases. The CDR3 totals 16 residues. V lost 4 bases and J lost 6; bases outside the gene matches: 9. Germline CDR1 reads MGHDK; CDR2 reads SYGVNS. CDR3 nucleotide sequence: TGTGCCAGCAGTGGCCTGACCGGGACAGGGGGCCATGGCTACACCTTC. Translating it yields CASSGLTGTGGHGYTF.

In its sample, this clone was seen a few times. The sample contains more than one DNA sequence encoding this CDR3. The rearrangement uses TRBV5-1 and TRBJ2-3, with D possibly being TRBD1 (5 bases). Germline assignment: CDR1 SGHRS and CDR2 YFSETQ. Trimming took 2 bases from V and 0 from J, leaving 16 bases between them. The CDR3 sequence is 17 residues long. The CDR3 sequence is CASSFPPGQASTDTQYF. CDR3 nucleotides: TGCGCCAGCAGCTTCCCCCCCGGACAAGCTAGCACAGATACGCAGTATTTT. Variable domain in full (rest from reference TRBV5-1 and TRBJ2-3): KAGVTQTPRYLIKTRGQQVTLSCSPISGHRSVSWYQQTPGQGLQFLFEYFSETQRNKGNFPGRFSGRQFSNSRSEMNVSTLELGDSALYLCASSFPPGQASTDTQYFGPGTRLTVL.

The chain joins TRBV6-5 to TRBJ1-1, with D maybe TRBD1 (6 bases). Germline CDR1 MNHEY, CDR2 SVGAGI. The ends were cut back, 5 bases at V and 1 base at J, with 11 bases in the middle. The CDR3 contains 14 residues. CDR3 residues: CASSAGAENTEAFF. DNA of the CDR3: TGTGCCAGCAGTGCAGGGGCAGAGAACACTGAAGCTTTCTTT.

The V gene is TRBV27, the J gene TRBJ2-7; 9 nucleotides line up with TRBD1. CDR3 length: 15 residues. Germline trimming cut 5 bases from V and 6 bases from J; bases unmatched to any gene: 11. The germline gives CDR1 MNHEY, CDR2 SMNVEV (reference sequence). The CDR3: CASSPTGGVRCEQYF. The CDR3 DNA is TGTGCCAGCAGTCCCACAGGGGGCGTGCGTTGCGAGCAGTACTTC.

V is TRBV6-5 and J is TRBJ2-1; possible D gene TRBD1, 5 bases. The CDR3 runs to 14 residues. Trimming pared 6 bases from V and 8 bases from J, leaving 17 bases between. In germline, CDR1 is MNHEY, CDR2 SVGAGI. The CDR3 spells CASSPSGGADEQFF. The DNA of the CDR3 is TGTGCCAGCAGCCCCTCCGGTGGGGCGGATGAGCAGTTCTTC.

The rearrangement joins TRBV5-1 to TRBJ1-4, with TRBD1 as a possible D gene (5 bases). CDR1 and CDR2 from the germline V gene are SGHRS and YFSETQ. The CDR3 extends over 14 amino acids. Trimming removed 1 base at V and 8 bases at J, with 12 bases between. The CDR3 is CASSLRQGREKLFF. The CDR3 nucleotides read TGCGCCAGCAGCTTGCGTCAGGGCCGCGAAAAACTGTTTTTT.

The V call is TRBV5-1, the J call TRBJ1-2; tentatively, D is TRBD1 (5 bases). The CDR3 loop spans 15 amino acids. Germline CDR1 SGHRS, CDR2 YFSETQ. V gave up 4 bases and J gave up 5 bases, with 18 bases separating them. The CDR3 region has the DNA TGCGCCAGCAGCCCAGGGTGGGTCCTAACTTATGGCTACACCTTC. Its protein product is CASSPGWVLTYGYTF. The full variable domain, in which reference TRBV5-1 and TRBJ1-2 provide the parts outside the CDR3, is KAGVTQTPRYLIKTRGQQVTLSCSPISGHRSVSWYQQTPGQGLQFLFEYFSETQRNKGNFPGRFSGRQFSNSRSEMNVSTLELGDSALYLCASSPGWVLTYGYTFGSGTRLTVV.

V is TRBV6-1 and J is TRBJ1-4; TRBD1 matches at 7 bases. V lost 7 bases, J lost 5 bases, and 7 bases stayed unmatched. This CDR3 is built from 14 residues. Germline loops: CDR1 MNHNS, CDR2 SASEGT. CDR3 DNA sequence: TGTGCCAGCACCTGGACAGGACGAAATGAAAAACTGTTTTTT. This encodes CASTWTGRNEKLFF.

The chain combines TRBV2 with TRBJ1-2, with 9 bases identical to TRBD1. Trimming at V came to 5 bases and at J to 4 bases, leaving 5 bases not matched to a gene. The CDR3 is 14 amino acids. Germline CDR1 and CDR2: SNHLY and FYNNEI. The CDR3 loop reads CASSFWTGAYGYTF. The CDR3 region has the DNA TGTGCCAGCAGTTTTTGGACAGGGGCCTATGGCTACACCTTC.

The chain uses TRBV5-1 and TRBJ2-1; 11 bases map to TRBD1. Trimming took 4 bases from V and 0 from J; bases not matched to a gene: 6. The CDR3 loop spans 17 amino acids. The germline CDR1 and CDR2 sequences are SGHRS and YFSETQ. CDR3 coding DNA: TGCGCCAGCAGCCTCGGACAGGGGGCTAACTCCTACAATGAGCAGTTCTTC. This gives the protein CASSLGQGANSYNEQFF.

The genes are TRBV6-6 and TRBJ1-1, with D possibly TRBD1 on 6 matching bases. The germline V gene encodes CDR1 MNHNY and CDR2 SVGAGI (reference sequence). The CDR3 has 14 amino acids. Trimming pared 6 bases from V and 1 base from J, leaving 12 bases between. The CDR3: CASSRDNKNTEAFF. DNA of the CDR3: TGTGCCAGCAGCCGGGACAACAAGAACACTGAAGCTTTCTTT.

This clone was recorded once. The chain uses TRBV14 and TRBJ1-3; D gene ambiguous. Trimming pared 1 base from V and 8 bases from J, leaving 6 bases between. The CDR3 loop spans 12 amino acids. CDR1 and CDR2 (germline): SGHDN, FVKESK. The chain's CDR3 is CASSQAEYTIYF. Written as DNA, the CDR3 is TGTGCCAGCAGCCAAGCGGAGTACACCATATATTTT.

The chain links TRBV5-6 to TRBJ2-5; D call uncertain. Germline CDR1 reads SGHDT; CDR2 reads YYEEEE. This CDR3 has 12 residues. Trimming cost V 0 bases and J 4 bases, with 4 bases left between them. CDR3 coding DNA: TGTGCCAGCAGCTTGGTCGGAGAGACCCAGTACTTC. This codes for CASSLVGETQYF.

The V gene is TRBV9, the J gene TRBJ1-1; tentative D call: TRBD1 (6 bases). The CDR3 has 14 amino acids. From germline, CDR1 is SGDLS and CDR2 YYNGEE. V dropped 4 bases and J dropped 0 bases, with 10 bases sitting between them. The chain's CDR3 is CASSPGTLNTEAFF. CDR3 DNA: TGTGCCAGCAGCCCCGGGACACTGAACACTGAAGCTTTCTTT.

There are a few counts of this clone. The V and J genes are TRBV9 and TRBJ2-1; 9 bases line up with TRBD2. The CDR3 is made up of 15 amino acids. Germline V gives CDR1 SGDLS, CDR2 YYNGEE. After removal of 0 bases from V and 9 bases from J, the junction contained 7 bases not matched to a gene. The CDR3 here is CASSVEAGGLLEQFF. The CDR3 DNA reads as TGTGCCAGCAGCGTAGAGGCGGGGGGGCTCCTTGAGCAGTTCTTC.

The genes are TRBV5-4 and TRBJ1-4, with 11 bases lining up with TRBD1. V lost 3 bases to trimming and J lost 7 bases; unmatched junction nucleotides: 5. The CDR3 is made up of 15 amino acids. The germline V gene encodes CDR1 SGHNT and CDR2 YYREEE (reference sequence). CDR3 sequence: CASSSGDRGGEKLFF. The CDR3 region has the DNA TGTGCCAGCAGCTCGGGGGACAGGGGGGGTGAAAAACTGTTTTTT. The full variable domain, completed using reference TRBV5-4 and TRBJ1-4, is ETGVTQSPTHLIKTRGQQVTLRCSSQSGHNTVSWYQQALGQGPQFIFQYYREEENGRGNFPPRFSGLQFPNYSSELNVNALELDDSALYLCASSSGDRGGEKLFFGSGTQLSVL.

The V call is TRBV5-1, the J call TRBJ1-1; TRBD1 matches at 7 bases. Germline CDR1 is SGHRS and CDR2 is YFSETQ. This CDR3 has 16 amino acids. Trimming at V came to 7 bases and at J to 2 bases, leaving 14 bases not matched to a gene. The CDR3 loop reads CASRRGGTGENTEAFF. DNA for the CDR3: TGCGCCAGCCGTCGTGGGGGAACAGGGGAAAACACTGAAGCTTTCTTT.

The DNA for the CDR3 is TGTGCCAGTAGTTTCCTCTCCTACAATGAGCAGTTCTTC. The encoded protein is CASSFLSYNEQFF. The chain recombines TRBV19 with TRBJ2-1; D is uncertain. This CDR3 is built from 13 residues. With 5 bases removed from V and 0 bases from J, the gap between germline ends came to 5 bases. Looked up from germline, CDR1 is LNHDA and CDR2 is SQIVND (reference sequence).

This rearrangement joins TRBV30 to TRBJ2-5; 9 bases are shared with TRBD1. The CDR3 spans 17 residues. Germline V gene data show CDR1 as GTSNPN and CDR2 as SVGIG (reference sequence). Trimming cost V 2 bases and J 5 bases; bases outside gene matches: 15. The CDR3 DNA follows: TGTGCCTGGAGTACCCTAGGGACAGGGTGGGCTGGGGAGACCCAGTACTTC. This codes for CAWSTLGTGWAGETQYF.